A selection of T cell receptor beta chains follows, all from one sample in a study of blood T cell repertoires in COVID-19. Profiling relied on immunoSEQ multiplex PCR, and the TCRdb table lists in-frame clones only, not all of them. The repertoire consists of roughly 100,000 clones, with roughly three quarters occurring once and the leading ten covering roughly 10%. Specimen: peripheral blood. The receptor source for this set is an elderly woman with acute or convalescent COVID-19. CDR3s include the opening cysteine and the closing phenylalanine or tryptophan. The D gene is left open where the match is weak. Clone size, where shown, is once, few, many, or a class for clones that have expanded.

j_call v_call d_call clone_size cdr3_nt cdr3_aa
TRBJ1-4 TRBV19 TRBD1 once TGTGCCAGTAGTACCGCTACAGGGGGATCTAATGAAAAACTGTTTTTT CASSTATGGSNEKLFF
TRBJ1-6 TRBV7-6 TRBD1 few TGTGCCAGCAGCACTAGACAGGGTGGTAATTCACCCCTCCACTTT CASSTRQGGNSPLHF
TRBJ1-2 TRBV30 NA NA TGTGCCTGGAGCTCGACAGGCTATGGCTACACCTTC CAWSSTGYGYTF
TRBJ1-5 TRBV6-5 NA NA TGTGCCAGCTTACAGGGAAGCGTTTATCAGCCCCAGCATTTT CASLQGSVYQPQHF
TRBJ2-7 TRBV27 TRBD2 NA TGTGCCAGCAGTTTATGGGGGGGAGGGAGTCCCACCTACGAGCAGTACTTC CASSLWGGGSPTYEQYF
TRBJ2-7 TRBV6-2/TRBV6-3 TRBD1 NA TGTGCCAGCAGTTCCAGGACAGGGGTTGGCGAGCAGTACTTC CASSSRTGVGEQYF
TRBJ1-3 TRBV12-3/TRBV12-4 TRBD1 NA TGTGCCAGCTTACAGGGGGCTGGAAACACCATATATTTT CASLQGAGNTIYF
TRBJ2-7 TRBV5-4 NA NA TGTGCCAGCAGCTTTCAAGGCAGGGATATGTACGAGCAGTACTTC CASSFQGRDMYEQYF
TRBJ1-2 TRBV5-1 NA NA TGCGCCAGCAGCTTGGCTCTAGGGAGCTATGGCTACACCTTC CASSLALGSYGYTF
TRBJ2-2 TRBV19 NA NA TGTGCCAGTAGTGGAGGGAGTTCTAACACCGGGGAGCTGTTTTTT CASSGGSSNTGELFF
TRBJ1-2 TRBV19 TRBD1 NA TGTGCCAGTACTGACAGGGTCCTTGGCTACACCTTC CASTDRVLGYTF
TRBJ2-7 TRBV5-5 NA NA TGTGCCAGCACCCTCCGGGGATCCTACGAGCAGTACTTC CASTLRGSYEQYF
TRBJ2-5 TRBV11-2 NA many TGTGCCAGCAGCTTAGTGGGGGGTTACCAAGAGACCCAGTACTTC CASSLVGGYQETQYF
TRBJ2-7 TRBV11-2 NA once TGTGCCAGCAGCCCCGAGACAGGCCCCTACGAGCAGTACTTC CASSPETGPYEQYF
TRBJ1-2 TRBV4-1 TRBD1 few TGCGCCAGCAGCCAAGCTTTCCCAAGGACAGGGTTATATGGCTACACCTTC CASSQAFPRTGLYGYTF
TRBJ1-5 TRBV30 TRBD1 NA TGTGCCTGGAGTGAAGGGGCAGGGGGTCCCTTTAGCAATCAGCCCCAGCATTTT CAWSEGAGGPFSNQPQHF
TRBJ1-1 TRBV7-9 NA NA TGTGCCAGCAGCTTAATGGAGTCGAACACTGAAGCTTTCTTT CASSLMESNTEAFF
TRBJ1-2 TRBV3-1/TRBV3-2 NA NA TGTGCCAGCAGCCCACGGGACACCAGTAACTATGGCTACACCTTC CASSPRDTSNYGYTF
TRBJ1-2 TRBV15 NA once TGTGCCACCAGCAGAGAGAGGGGGAACTATGGCTACACCTTC CATSRERGNYGYTF
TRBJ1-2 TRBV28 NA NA TGTGCCAGCTTGGCCGGAGGGAACTATGGCTACACCTTC CASLAGGNYGYTF
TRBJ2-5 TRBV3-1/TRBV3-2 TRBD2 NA TGTGCCAGCAGCCCGGCGGGGGTAGAGACCCAGTACTTC CASSPAGVETQYF
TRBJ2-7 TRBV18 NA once TGTGCCAGCTCACCAAGGGGCCTTGCGGGACAGAGCTCCTACGAGCAGTACTTC CASSPRGLAGQSSYEQYF
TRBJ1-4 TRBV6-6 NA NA TGTGCCAGCAGGGGGGGACGGTCGAATGAAAAACTGTTTTTT CASRGGRSNEKLFF
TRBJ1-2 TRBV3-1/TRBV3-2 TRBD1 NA TGTGCCAGCAGCCAAGGGGACAGGGACACGTGGGGCTACACCTTC CASSQGDRDTWGYTF
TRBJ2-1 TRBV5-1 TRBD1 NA TGCGCCAGCAGCCCGGACAGGAAGTACAATGAGCAGTTCTTC CASSPDRKYNEQFF
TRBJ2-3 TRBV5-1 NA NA TGCGCCAGCAGCTTACAGGGGGGGAGCACAGATACGCAGTATTTT CASSLQGGSTDTQYF
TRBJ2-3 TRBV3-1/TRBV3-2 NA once TGTGCCAGCAGCCAAACCCTAGCTGCAGATACGCAGTATTTT CASSQTLAADTQYF
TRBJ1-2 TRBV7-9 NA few TGTGCCAGCAGCTTTAGGGGGACTAGTGGCTACACCTTC CASSFRGTSGYTF
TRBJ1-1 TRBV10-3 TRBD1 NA TGTGCCATCAGCCGACAGGGGGCTCGGGCTGAAGCTTTCTTT CAISRQGARAEAFF
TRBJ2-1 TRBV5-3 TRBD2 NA TGTGCCAGAAGTACCCACGGACTAGCGGGAAGAAATGAGCAGTTCTTC CARSTHGLAGRNEQFF
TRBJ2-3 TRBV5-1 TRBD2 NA TGCGCCAGCAGCTTGAGGCTAGCGGAAAACACAGATACGCAGTATTTT CASSLRLAENTDTQYF